The source of this T cell receptor (beta chain) is a study of chemoradiotherapy in HPV16-positive cancers. CDR1 and CDR2 (germline): PRHDT, FYEKMQ (reference sequence). CDR3 size: 13 residues. V was cut by 5 bases and J by 0 bases, with 5 bases left in between. This clone was counted only a few times. TCRdb keeps only in-frame clones here, not all; method: immunoSEQ multiplex PCR. The table has 9,000 to 15,000 clones, roughly 82% seen once. Sample collection was performed from a patient who underwent chemoradiotherapy. The chain is built from TRBV13 and TRBJ1-3, with no clear D. The receptor was isolated from a human donor with HPV-associated anogenital cancer. The CDR3 sequence is CASSASSGNTIYF. The DNA of the CDR3 is TGTGCCAGCAGCGCCTCCTCTGGAAACACCATATATTTT.